These T cell receptor beta chains were read from a single sample in a study of T-cell reconstitution after alpha-beta-depleted transplantation in children. TCRdb analysed the PCR reads with MiXCR anew, one entry per CDR3 protein. The sample records fewer than 250,000 distinct CDR3 sequences, 17% being singletons. The specimen comprised PBMCs, mostly from graft donor cells, sampled 360 days after TCRalphabeta/CD19-depleted stem cell transplant. Receptor source: a male patient between 2 and 10 years old who had a stem cell transplant for acute lymphoblastic leukemia, so the T cells may come from the graft donor. Each CDR3 is given with its conserved first and last residue. D genes are given only for firm matches. Only some rows state a clone size, as once, few, many or a class for expanded clones.

d_call: .
v_call: TRBV7-8
j_call: TRBJ1-1
clone_size: .
cdr3_aa: CASSFMTGPGTEAFF
cdr3_nt: TGTGCCAGCAGCTTTATGACAGGTCCTGGTACTGAAGCTTTCTTT

d_call: .
v_call: TRBV4-2
j_call: TRBJ1-2
clone_size: few
cdr3_aa: CASSQDGGTMFTF
cdr3_nt: TGTGCCAGCAGCCAAGATGGGGGCACTATGTTCACCTTC

d_call: TRBD1
v_call: TRBV20-1
j_call: TRBJ2-7
clone_size: few
cdr3_aa: CSAPGTGRSVAYSEQYF
cdr3_nt: TGCAGTGCCCCTGGGACAGGGCGGTCAGTCGCCTATTCCGAGCAGTACTTC

d_call: TRBD1
v_call: TRBV12-3/TRBV12-4
j_call: TRBJ2-7
clone_size: many
cdr3_aa: CASSRGQTYEQYF
cdr3_nt: TGTGCCAGTAGTCGGGGACAGACCTACGAGCAGTACTTC

d_call: .
v_call: TRBV10-3
j_call: TRBJ2-1
clone_size: few
cdr3_aa: CAISDKTGEFF
cdr3_nt: TGTGCCATCAGTGATAAGACCGGCGAGTTCTTC

d_call: .
v_call: TRBV5-1
j_call: TRBJ1-2
clone_size: few
cdr3_aa: CASSLGPDGYTF
cdr3_nt: TGCGCCAGCAGCTTGGGTCCGGATGGCTACACCTTC

d_call: TRBD1
v_call: TRBV7-2
j_call: TRBJ2-7
clone_size: few
cdr3_aa: CASSSRQGAREQYF
cdr3_nt: TGTGCCAGCAGCTCGCGACAGGGGGCGCGGGAGCAGTACTTC

d_call: .
v_call: TRBV6-5
j_call: TRBJ1-5
clone_size: few
cdr3_aa: CASSYSWGGSMGNQPQHF
cdr3_nt: TGTGCCAGCAGTTACTCATGGGGCGGGAGCATGGGGAATCAGCCCCAGCATTTT

d_call: .
v_call: TRBV28
j_call: TRBJ2-5
clone_size: .
cdr3_aa: CASSLPSGLGKTQYF
cdr3_nt: TGTGCCAGCAGTCTCCCCAGCGGGCTTGGGAAGACCCAGTACTTC

d_call: .
v_call: TRBV18
j_call: TRBJ1-1
clone_size: .
cdr3_aa: CASSPMSGDTEAFF
cdr3_nt: TGTGCCAGCTCACCAATGTCGGGGGACACTGAAGCTTTCTTT

d_call: TRBD2
v_call: TRBV2
j_call: TRBJ2-2
clone_size: .
cdr3_aa: CASSETLSGLAGVGELFF
cdr3_nt: TGTGCCAGCAGTGAAACTCTCAGCGGACTAGCAGGCGTCGGGGAGCTGTTTTTT

d_call: .
v_call: TRBV12-3/TRBV12-4
j_call: TRBJ1-4
clone_size: .
cdr3_aa: CASREGLIVNEKLFF
cdr3_nt: TGTGCCAGCAGAGAGGGGCTGATTGTAAATGAAAAACTGTTTTTT

d_call: .
v_call: TRBV6-5
j_call: TRBJ1-3
clone_size: few
cdr3_aa: CASSYSQRNTIYF
cdr3_nt: TGTGCCAGCAGTTACTCACAGCGAAACACCATATATTTT

d_call: .
v_call: TRBV12-3/TRBV12-4
j_call: TRBJ1-2
clone_size: many
cdr3_aa: CASSPTGNGYTF
cdr3_nt: TGTGCCAGCAGTCCCACAGGGAATGGCTACACCTTC

d_call: .
v_call: TRBV4-2
j_call: TRBJ1-1
clone_size: many
cdr3_aa: CASSQEHARPGVKAFF
cdr3_nt: TGTGCCAGCAGCCAAGAACATGCCCGGCCGGGGGTAAAAGCTTTCTTT

d_call: .
v_call: TRBV7-9
j_call: TRBJ2-1
clone_size: many
cdr3_aa: CASSLLGDVNEQFF
cdr3_nt: TGTGCCAGCAGCCTCCTCGGGGACGTCAATGAGCAGTTCTTC

d_call: .
v_call: TRBV5-1
j_call: TRBJ2-7
clone_size: .
cdr3_aa: CASSFLPGVYEQYF
cdr3_nt: TGCGCCAGCAGCTTTTTACCAGGGGTTTACGAGCAGTACTTC

d_call: .
v_call: TRBV12-3/TRBV12-4
j_call: TRBJ2-2
clone_size: few
cdr3_aa: CASSSEGTGELFF
cdr3_nt: TGTGCCAGCAGTTCGGAGGGGACCGGGGAGCTGTTTTTT

d_call: TRBD2
v_call: TRBV5-1
j_call: TRBJ2-1
clone_size: many
cdr3_aa: CASSSTSGPWGNEQFF
cdr3_nt: TGCGCCAGCAGCTCCACTAGCGGCCCCTGGGGCAATGAGCAGTTCTTC

d_call: TRBD2
v_call: TRBV12-3/TRBV12-4
j_call: TRBJ2-2
clone_size: many
cdr3_aa: CASRRGAYTGELFF
cdr3_nt: TGTGCCAGCAGGCGGGGGGCCTACACCGGGGAGCTGTTTTTT

d_call: .
v_call: TRBV2
j_call: TRBJ1-2
clone_size: .
cdr3_aa: CASRIREGYGYTF
cdr3_nt: TGTGCCAGCCGAATCAGGGAGGGATATGGCTACACCTTC

d_call: .
v_call: TRBV6-2/TRBV6-3
j_call: TRBJ2-3
clone_size: .
cdr3_aa: CASSYYLPSTDTQYF
cdr3_nt: TGTGCCAGCAGTTATTACCTGCCGAGCACAGATACGCAGTATTTT

d_call: .
v_call: TRBV13
j_call: TRBJ2-1
clone_size: many
cdr3_aa: CASSPRAINNEQFF
cdr3_nt: TGTGCCAGCAGCCCGAGGGCTATCAACAATGAGCAGTTCTTC

d_call: .
v_call: TRBV11-1
j_call: TRBJ2-4
clone_size: .
cdr3_aa: CASSPARKNLQGPKNIQYF
cdr3_nt: TGTGCCAGCAGCCCCGCTAGGAAGAACCTCCAAGGACCCAAAAACATTCAGTACTTC

d_call: TRBD2
v_call: TRBV7-2
j_call: TRBJ2-7
clone_size: .
cdr3_aa: CASSTRTSGAYEQYF
cdr3_nt: TGTGCCAGCAGCACCCGGACTAGCGGAGCTTACGAGCAGTACTTC